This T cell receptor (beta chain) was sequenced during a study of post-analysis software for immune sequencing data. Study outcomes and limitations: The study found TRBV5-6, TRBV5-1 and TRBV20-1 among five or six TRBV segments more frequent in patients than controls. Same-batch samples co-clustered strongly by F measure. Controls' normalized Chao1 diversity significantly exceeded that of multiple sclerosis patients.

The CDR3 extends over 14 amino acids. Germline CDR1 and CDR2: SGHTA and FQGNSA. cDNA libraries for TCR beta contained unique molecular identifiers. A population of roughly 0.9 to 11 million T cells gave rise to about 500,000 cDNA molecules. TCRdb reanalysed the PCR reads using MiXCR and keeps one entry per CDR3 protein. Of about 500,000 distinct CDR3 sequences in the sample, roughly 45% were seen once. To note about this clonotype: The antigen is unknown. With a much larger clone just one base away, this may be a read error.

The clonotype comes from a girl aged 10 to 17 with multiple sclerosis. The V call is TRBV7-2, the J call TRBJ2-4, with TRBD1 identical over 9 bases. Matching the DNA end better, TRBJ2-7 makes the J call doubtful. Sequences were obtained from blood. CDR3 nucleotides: TGTGCCAGCAGCGGGCCGGGACAGGGCTACGAGCAGTACTTC. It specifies CASSGPGQGYEQYF.